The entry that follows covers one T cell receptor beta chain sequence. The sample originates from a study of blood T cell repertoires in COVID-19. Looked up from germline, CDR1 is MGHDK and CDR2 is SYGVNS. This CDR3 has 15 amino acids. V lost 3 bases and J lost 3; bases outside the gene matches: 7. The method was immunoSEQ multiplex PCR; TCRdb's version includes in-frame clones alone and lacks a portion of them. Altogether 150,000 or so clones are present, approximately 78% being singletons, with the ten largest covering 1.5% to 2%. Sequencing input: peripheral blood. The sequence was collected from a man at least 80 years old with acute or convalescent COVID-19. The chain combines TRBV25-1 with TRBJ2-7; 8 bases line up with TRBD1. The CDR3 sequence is CASSDRQGINYEQYF. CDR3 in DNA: TGTGCCAGCAGTGACAGACAGGGGATTAACTACGAGCAGTACTTC.